The entry below gives a single T cell receptor beta chain sequence along with its context. In the original workflow: Researchers report that nucleated cell counts were estimated from reference gene primer amplification. Using immunoSEQ multiplex PCR, the repertoire was profiled, and TCRdb retains in-frame clones only, with some absent. V, J and clone size are those of that table, while D and trimming were read from the DNA. The data show 150,000 to 200,000 clones, about 84% seen once. These data come from a study of blood T cell repertoires in COVID-19. The study recruited people aged roughly 18 to 100 years across approximately 24 US areas. In assigning cohorts, the study relied on participant-reported clinical history. Cohort 3 recovery required two negative PCRs, clearance, or symptom resolution. This CDR3 spans 17 amino acids. The germline V gene encodes CDR1 MGHDK and CDR2 SYGVNS. V dropped 0 bases and J dropped 0 bases, with 9 bases sitting between them.

This chain links TRBV25-1 with TRBJ2-6; no clear D. The TCR sequence derives from a woman under 40 who had recovered from COVID-19. The source material was PBMCs or T cells enriched from blood (not recorded which). DNA for the CDR3: TGTGCCAGCAGTGAATATTTCGCGGACTCTGGGGCCAACGTCCTGACTTTC. This gives the protein CASSEYFADSGANVLTF.